This T cell receptor (beta chain) emerged from a study of T cell changes during pregnancy in multiple sclerosis. The CDR3 has 14 amino acids. CDR1 and CDR2 (germline): SGHNT, YYREEE (reference sequence). Unmatched junction bases numbered 5, after V lost 3 bases and J lost 6 bases. Using immunoSEQ multiplex PCR, the repertoire was profiled, and TCRdb retains in-frame clones only, with some absent. This sample has around 59,000 clones, with about 90% found just once. The sequencing used CD4+ T cells from peripheral blood mononuclear cells, collected in the first trimester of pregnancy. The chain couples TRBV5-4 to TRBJ1-4; 7 bases are shared with TRBD1. The origin of this receptor is a female donor with multiple sclerosis, enrolled in a pregnancy study. The CDR3 is CASSSGGGDEKLFF. Here the CDR3 DNA reads TGTGCCAGCAGCTCAGGGGGTGGGGATGAAAAACTGTTTTTT.